This T cell receptor beta chain was sequenced in a study of CXCR3-negative and CXCR3-positive naive CD8 T cells. Findings and limits, study-wide: The authors found comparable surface CD5 between naive subsets and inferred TCR strength from TRB CDR3 properties. Much lower diversity was found in memory CD8+ cells, while both naive subsets had comparably high diversity. In cryopreserved cells, CXCR3 expression partially decreased, and fresh PBMCs were used in most assays. Naive cells that were CXCR3-positive had more hydrophobic TRB CDR3s (compared with CXCR3-negative naive cells).

There are 15 residues in the CDR3. Looked up from germline, CDR1 is LGHDT and CDR2 is YNNKEL (reference sequence). Sorts performed in triplicate captured 300,000 or so cells each from every CD8+ T cell subset. Via 5' RACE with UMI labels, TRB cDNA libraries were prepared. For each CDR3 protein, TCRdb gives one entry from its re-call of the 5' RACE reads, without DNA. The sample table includes 150,000 to 160,000 distinct CDR3 sequences. About this clonotype: The antigen remains undetermined.

Sequenced material: naive CXCR3+ CD8+ T cells from blood. The sample's subset: CD45RO-CCR7+CD27+CD95- naive CD8+ T cells expressing CXCR3 (TNR3+). V usage is TRBV3-1 and J usage is TRBJ1-5; as DNA is missing, the TRBD1 call by TCRdb cannot be tested. This TCR derives from a human donor in good health. Some clones in this sample may be carry-over from other donors' samples. The CDR3 is CASSQNRDSTQPQHF.